This record covers a single TCR beta chain. Antigen unknown. The CDR3 loop spans 16 amino acids. V gave up 3 bases and J gave up 0 bases, with 12 bases separating them. This specimen comes from a study of response to subunit inactivated influenza vaccine. Using its own MiXCR run on the RT-PCR reads, TCRdb lists one record per CDR3 protein. The sample consists of roughly 570,000 distinct CDR3 sequences, roughly 15% of them appearing once. Study-level findings and limits: Authors suggested few new T cells are recruited by each seasonal influenza vaccination.

The sequencing here drew on PBMCs from blood, taken roughly 13 days after vaccination. The chain combines TRBV12-3 or TRBV12-4 with TRBJ1-3, with a tentative D call TRBD1 (6 bases). The clonotype comes from a man aged 45-60 years who received an inactivated influenza vaccine. This CDR3 reads CASSFRDTDSGNTIYF. The CDR3, as DNA: TGTGCCAGCAGTTTTAGGGACACTGACTCTGGAAACACCATATATTTT.